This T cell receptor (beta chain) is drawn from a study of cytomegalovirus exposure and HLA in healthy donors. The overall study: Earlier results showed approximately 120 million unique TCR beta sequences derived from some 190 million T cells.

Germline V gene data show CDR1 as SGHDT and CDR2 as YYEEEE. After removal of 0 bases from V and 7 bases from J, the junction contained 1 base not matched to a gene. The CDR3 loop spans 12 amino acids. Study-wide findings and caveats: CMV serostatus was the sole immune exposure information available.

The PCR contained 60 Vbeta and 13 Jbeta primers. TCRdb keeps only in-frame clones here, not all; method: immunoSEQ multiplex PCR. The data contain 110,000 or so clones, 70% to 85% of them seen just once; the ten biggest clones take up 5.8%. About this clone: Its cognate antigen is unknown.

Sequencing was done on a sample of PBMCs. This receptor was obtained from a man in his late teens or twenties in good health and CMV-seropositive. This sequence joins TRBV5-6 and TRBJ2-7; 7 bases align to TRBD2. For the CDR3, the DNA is TGTGCCAGCAGCTTGGACGGGAGGGAGCAGTACTTC. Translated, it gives CASSLDGREQYF. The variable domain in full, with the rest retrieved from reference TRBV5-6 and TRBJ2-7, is DAGVTQSPTHLIKTRGQQVTLRCSPKSGHDTVSWYQQALGQGPQFIFQYYEEEERQRGNFPDRFSGHQFPNYSSELNVNALLLGDSALYLCASSLDGREQYFGPGTRLTVT.